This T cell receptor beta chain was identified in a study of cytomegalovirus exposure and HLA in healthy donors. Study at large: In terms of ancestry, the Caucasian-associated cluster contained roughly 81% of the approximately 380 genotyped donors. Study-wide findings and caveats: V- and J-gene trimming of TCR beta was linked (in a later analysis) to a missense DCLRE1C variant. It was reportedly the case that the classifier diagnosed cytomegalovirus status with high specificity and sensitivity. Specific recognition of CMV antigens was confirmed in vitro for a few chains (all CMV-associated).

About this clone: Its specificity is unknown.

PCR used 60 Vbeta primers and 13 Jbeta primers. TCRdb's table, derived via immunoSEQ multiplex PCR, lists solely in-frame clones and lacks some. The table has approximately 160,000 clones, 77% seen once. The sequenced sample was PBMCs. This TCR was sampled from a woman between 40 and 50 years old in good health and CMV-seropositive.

This chain's CDR3 is CASGTGLTTEAFF. The CDR3 nucleotides are TGTGCTAGTGGGACAGGGTTAACCACTGAAGCTTTCTTT. The chain carries TRBV12-5 and TRBJ1-1; 7 nucleotides agree with TRBD1. The CDR3 has 13 residues. Germline V CDR1 and CDR2: LGHNT, FRNRAP. V lost 6 bases and J lost 4; bases outside the gene matches: 5. Using reference TRBV12-5 and TRBJ1-1 for the parts outside the CDR3, the full variable domain is DARVTQTPRHKVTEMGQEVTMRCQPILGHNTVFWYRQTMMQGLELLAYFRNRAPLDDSGMPKDRFSAEMPDATLATLKIQPSEPRDSAVYFCASGTGLTTEAFFGQGTRLTVV.